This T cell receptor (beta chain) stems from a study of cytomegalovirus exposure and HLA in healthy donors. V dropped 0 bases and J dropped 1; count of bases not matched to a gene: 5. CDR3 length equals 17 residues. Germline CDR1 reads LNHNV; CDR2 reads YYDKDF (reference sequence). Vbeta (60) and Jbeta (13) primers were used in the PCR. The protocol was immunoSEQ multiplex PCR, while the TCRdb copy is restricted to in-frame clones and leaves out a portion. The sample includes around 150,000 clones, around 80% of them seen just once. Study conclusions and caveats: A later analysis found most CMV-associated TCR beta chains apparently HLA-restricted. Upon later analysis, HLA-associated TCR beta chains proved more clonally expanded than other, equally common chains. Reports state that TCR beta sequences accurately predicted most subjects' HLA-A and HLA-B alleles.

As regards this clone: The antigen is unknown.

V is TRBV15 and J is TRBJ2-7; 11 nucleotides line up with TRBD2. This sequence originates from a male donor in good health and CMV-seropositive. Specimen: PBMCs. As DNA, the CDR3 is TGTGCCACCAGCAGAGAGCCCGGGACTAGCGGATCCTACGAGCAGTACTTC. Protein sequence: CATSREPGTSGSYEQYF.